These T cell receptor beta chains were read from a single sample in a study of blood T cells in healthy people across ages. MiXCR, run by TCRdb on the 5' RACE reads, gives a single entry per CDR3 protein. The profile shows about 1,500,000 distinct CDR3 sequences, approximately 42% of them singletons. Sequenced: blood. All receptors come from a woman aged 18 to 35 in good health. The CDR3 runs from the conserved cysteine through the conserved F or W. D genes are given only for firm matches. Clone size is stated in some rows and not others, as once, few, many or a class when expanded.

abundance | d_gene | j_gene | v_gene | CDR3nt | CDR3aa
- | - | TRBJ1-2 | TRBV2 | TGTGCCAGTAGTGAAGCGCCGCCTTGGGGCTACACCTTC | CASSEAPPWGYTF
few | - | TRBJ2-5 | TRBV14 | TGTGCCAGCAGCCAAGATGGGAGCACCCAGTACTTC | CASSQDGSTQYF
- | TRBD1 | TRBJ2-7 | TRBV13 | TGTGCCAGCAGCTTGGGACAGAAACGCGACGAGCAGTACTTC | CASSLGQKRDEQYF
- | - | TRBJ2-7 | TRBV6-1 | TGTGCCATCTTTTTCGCCTACGAGCAGTACTTC | CAIFFAYEQYF
- | - | TRBJ2-5 | TRBV18 | TGTGCCAGCTCACCACCTCCAGGGACACATCAAGAGACCCAGTACTTC | CASSPPPGTHQETQYF
- | - | TRBJ2-7 | TRBV6-1 | TGTGCCAGCAGTGAAGCGGCTTTCACCTCCTACGAGCAGTACTTC | CASSEAAFTSYEQYF
once | - | TRBJ1-5 | TRBV12-3/TRBV12-4 | TGTGCCAGCAGTTTACGGCCGGGGTCCGAAGCCCAGCCCCAGCATTTT | CASSLRPGSEAQPQHF
few | TRBD1 | TRBJ2-7 | TRBV12-3/TRBV12-4 | TGTGCCAGCAGCCTGGGACAGGGGGGTTTAGGGGAGCAGTACTTC | CASSLGQGGLGEQYF
- | - | TRBJ2-7 | TRBV6-5 | TGTGCCAGCAGTGCCTACAGGGAAGGCGAGCAGTACTTC | CASSAYREGEQYF
- | - | TRBJ2-5 | TRBV28 | TGTGCCAGCAGCACTCAGCCGTACTGGGGCGAAATGGGGACCCAGTACTTC | CASSTQPYWGEMGTQYF
- | - | TRBJ2-3 | TRBV4-1 | TGCGCCAGCAGCCCCAACCGCATCCGGACAGACTTGAATACGCAGTATTTT | CASSPNRIRTDLNTQYF
- | - | TRBJ2-7 | TRBV6-5 | TGTGCCAGCAGTAAGCCGGGACGCAGCTCCTACGAGCAGTACTTC | CASSKPGRSSYEQYF
- | - | TRBJ2-1 | TRBV11-2 | TGTGCCAGCATCTCGGGGTTGAAAGAGCAGTTCTTC | CASISGLKEQFF
- | - | TRBJ2-2 | TRBV6-6 | TGTGCCATCCGATGGGGGGCGGGGACCGGGGAGCTGTTTTTT | CAIRWGAGTGELFF
- | TRBD2 | TRBJ2-1 | TRBV3-1 | TGTGCCAGCAGCCAGATAGCGGGCGGGGTGGACAATGAGCAGTTCTTC | CASSQIAGGVDNEQFF
many | - | TRBJ2-5 | TRBV5-1 | TGCGCCAGCAGCTTGCGCCGGGGAGAGACCCAGTACTTC | CASSLRRGETQYF
- | - | TRBJ2-5 | TRBV11-2 | TGTGCCAGCAGCTTAGGCTGGGTTGGGGACACAGGTCAAGAGACCCAGTACTTC | CASSLGWVGDTGQETQYF
many | TRBD2 | TRBJ2-1 | TRBV6-5 | TGTGCCAGCAGTTACGAGGCGGGAGGGCTCTCCAATGAGCAGTTCTTC | CASSYEAGGLSNEQFF
- | - | TRBJ2-6 | TRBV5-1 | TGCGCCAGCAGCCCTGGACGGGTTTCTAGCTCTGGGGCCAACGTCCTGACTTTC | CASSPGRVSSSGANVLTF
few | - | TRBJ2-7 | TRBV5-1 | TGCGCCAGCAGCTTGTCTAGGTATCTTTCCGAGCAGTACTTC | CASSLSRYLSEQYF
- | - | TRBJ2-2 | TRBV5-5 | TGTGCCAGCAGCCTGTGGCGGGGACGGACCGGGGAGCTGTTTTTT | CASSLWRGRTGELFF
- | TRBD2 | TRBJ2-5 | TRBV2 | TGTGCCAGCAGTAGACCGACTAGCCAGGGTGAGACCCAGTACTTC | CASSRPTSQGETQYF
few | TRBD1 | TRBJ1-2 | TRBV5-1 | TGCGCCAGCAGCCAAGAGGGACAGGGGGCTGCTGGCTACACCTTC | CASSQEGQGAAGYTF
- | - | TRBJ2-7 | TRBV6-1 | TGTGCCAGCATCCCCGAGCACTTGGACCGGTTCGCCTACGAGCAGTACTTC | CASIPEHLDRFAYEQYF
few | - | TRBJ2-2 | TRBV3-1 | TGTGCCAGCAGCCAAGCTAACAGAAACACCGGGGAGCTGTTTTTT | CASSQANRNTGELFF
- | TRBD1 | TRBJ2-1 | TRBV4-1 | TGCGCCAGCAGCCAAGCAATTCAGGGGGCTAAGTTCTTC | CASSQAIQGAKFF
- | TRBD2 | TRBJ2-2 | TRBV7-2 | TGTGCCAGCAGCCGCGGGACTACGGGAGTTGGCACCGGGGAGCTGTTTTTT | CASSRGTTGVGTGELFF
- | - | TRBJ1-2 | TRBV9 | TGTGCCAGCAGCGTATCCGAGGGCAACTATGGCTACACCTTC | CASSVSEGNYGYTF
few | TRBD1 | TRBJ1-2 | TRBV12-3/TRBV12-4 | TGTGCCAGCAGTCCTAGGAACAGGGGCAACTATGGCTACACCTTC | CASSPRNRGNYGYTF
- | - | TRBJ2-7 | TRBV14 | TGTGCCAGCAGCCCCACCATAGGGAGCGAGCAGTACTTC | CASSPTIGSEQYF
- | - | TRBJ1-1 | TRBV29-1 | TGCAGCGTTGTTACAGGGCTATCGAACACTGAAGCTTTCTTT | CSVVTGLSNTEAFF
- | TRBD2 | TRBJ2-5 | TRBV20-1 | TGCAGTGCTAATCTAGCGGGAGCCAATGAGCAGTACTTC | CSANLAGANEQYF
- | TRBD1 | TRBJ2-3 | TRBV20-1 | TGCAGTGCTAACCCGGGACAGGTTAACACAGATACGCAGTATTTT | CSANPGQVNTDTQYF
- | - | TRBJ2-3 | TRBV6-5 | TGTGCCAGCAGTTTGGGCCACCCTAGCACAGATACGCAGTATTTT | CASSLGHPSTDTQYF
- | - | TRBJ2-1 | TRBV20-1 | TGCAGTGCTAGTCCCCCCGACGGGAGCTCCTACAATGAGCAGTTCTTC | CSASPPDGSSYNEQFF
few | TRBD1 | TRBJ2-5 | TRBV29-1 | TGCAGCGTTGATCGGACAGGCAAGACTCCAACGGGTACCCAGTACTTC | CSVDRTGKTPTGTQYF
many | - | TRBJ2-1 | TRBV5-1 | TGCGCCAGCAGCGCAGTGAGCTCCTACAATGAGCAGTTCTTC | CASSAVSSYNEQFF
- | - | TRBJ1-5 | TRBV20-1 | TGCAGTGCTAGACAGGGGCACGGAAGCAATCAGCCCCAGCATTTT | CSARQGHGSNQPQHF
- | - | TRBJ2-5 | TRBV6-5 | TGTGCCAGCACCCGTGGCAGGGGGAGGGAGACCCAGTACTTC | CASTRGRGRETQYF
- | TRBD1 | TRBJ2-5 | TRBV9 | TGTGCCAGCAGCGCAAGACAGGGGGAGACCCAGTACTTC | CASSARQGETQYF